This TCR beta chain came from a study of beta chain features in type 1 diabetes (dated by TCRdb to 2017 to 2018). Regarding the study in general: Patients and healthy donors did not differ in mean age, gender distribution, total cell number or subset yield. A total of around 110,000,000 sorted cells were examined across all samples, and a strong correlation was observed between cell number per subset and RNA yield. In the study, TCRB repertoires of sorted circulating CD4+ T cell subsets from recently diagnosed type 1 diabetes patients were compared with those of matched healthy donors. Whereas all 30 or so donors provided naive and central memory subsets, regulatory and stem cell-like memory subsets were isolated from just 8 patients and about 8 healthy donors.

Taken from the germline V gene (reference sequence), the CDR1 and CDR2 loops are SGHNT and YYREEE. V is trimmed back by 0 bases and J by 4 bases, and the junction contains 5 bases that no gene match accounts for. Its CDR3 holds 15 amino acids, cysteine through phenylalanine. The entry retains the CDR3 DNA only, 45 bases that are in frame from base 1. The investigation overall reported the following: A moderate but significant shortening of TCRB CDR3 length was observed in type 1 diabetes patients in all four CD4+ subsets. Naive, central memory and regulatory TCRB repertoires appeared to be more similar among patients than among healthy donors. Because small numbers of individuals were included in the HLA sub-analyses, any influence of HLA type on TCRB rearrangement was left unresolved. PCR may preferentially amplify shorter templates, but because patient and control samples were amplified and corrected together, any resulting skew would affect both groups equally. Because cDNA rather than genomic DNA was sequenced, highly expressing activated cells could have been over-represented, although no difference in activation and CD3 levels was found between groups. Patients with type 1 diabetes made fewer insertions and deleted more nucleotides at VDJ recombination sites, implying thymic rearrangement abnormalities.

Each donor gave one peripheral blood draw, averaging approximately 120 mL, which was collected into heparinised tubes. A BD FACSAria II and a panel including CD45RO, CCR7, CD25, CD127, CD95 and CD27 were used to sort naive, central memory, regulatory and stem cell-like memory CD4+ T cells. A purity above 95% was achieved for all sorted populations. PBMCs were isolated right away by Lymphoprep density gradient centrifugation and were stained directly, without culture. So that batch effects would be minimized, each experiment stained and sorted samples in pairs, pairing one healthy donor with one patient. The entire amount of isolated RNA was reverse transcribed using the High Capacity cDNA Reverse Transcription Kit, so the sequenced TCRB transcripts were expressed ones. Deep immunoSEQ sequencing was performed on naive, central memory and regulatory T cell samples, with an average of about 3.57 million total reads per sample. Sorted cells were lysed in RLT buffer and RNA was extracted with DNase-treated RNeasy Micro or Mini kits, depending on cell number. Each cell subset was processed on its own to prevent cross-contamination, while patient and healthy donor samples were processed together. Using the immunoSEQ multiplex PCR, TCRB sequences were amplified from cDNA into 87-bp fragments spanning the CDR3 region. The amplicons were sequenced using the Illumina HiSeq platform. Per the source publication's procedure: PCR bias was corrected computationally using synthetic template baselines, and reads within Hamming distance 2 were collapsed, with unmergeable singletons discarded. Reads were aligned against IMGT to assign V, D and J genes, CDR3 length and insertions or deletions at six rearrangement sites. Within each subset, clonotype counts were normalized to sorted cell number, and only after that were true diversity and Gini coefficients computed with the tcR R package. The overlap coefficient, calculated on TCRB nucleotide sequences, was used to measure repertoire sharing. Out-of-frame TCRB sequences from naive cells were analyzed as a proxy for the pre-selection repertoire. TCRdb's version of the immuneACCESS table is confined to in-frame rearrangements and falls short of the full clone set. An unresolved V gene accounts for under half of the shortfall where checked; the remainder is of unknown origin. V and J calls and clone size are those listed in that table; D and trimming were worked out from the DNA. Here the sample has about 660,000 clones; over 12% occur a single time. The ten largest clones add up to just under 0.04% of the sample.

Only one count was recorded for this clone. The target of this receptor is not known. Base qualities are not recorded, but no much larger clone differs from it by a single base. The source is a young man with type 1 diabetes. The sequence is built from TRBV5-4 and TRBJ2-7, with 9 middle bases fitting TRBD2. Material: naive CD4+ T cells from blood. The cell subset or site label, as the study defines it: true naive CD4+ T cells. CDR3 region: CASSLGASGKYEQYF. The DNA sequence is TGTGCCAGCAGCTTGGGGGCTAGCGGGAAATACGAGCAGTACTTC.